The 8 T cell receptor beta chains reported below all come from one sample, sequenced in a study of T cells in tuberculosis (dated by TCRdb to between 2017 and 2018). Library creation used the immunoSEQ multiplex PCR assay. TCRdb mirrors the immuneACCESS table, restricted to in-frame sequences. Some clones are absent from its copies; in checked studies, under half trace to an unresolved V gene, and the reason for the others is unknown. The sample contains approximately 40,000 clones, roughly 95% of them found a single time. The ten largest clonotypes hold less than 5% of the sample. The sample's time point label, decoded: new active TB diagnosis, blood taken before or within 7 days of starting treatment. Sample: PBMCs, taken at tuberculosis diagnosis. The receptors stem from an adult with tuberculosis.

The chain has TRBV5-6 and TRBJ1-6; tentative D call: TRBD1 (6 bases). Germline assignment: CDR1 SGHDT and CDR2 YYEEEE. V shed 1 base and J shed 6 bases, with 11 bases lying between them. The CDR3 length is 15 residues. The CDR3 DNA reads TGTGCCAGCAGCTTGTACAGGGAGAGTAATTCACCCCTCCACTTT. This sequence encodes CASSLYRESNSPLHF.

Written as DNA, the CDR3 is TGTGCCTGCCAGACAGGGACGGAGGGAAACACCATATATTTT. Its protein is CACQTGTEGNTIYF. This chain connects TRBV30 to TRBJ1-3; 7 nucleotides line up with TRBD1. V lost 6 bases, J lost 4 bases, and 9 bases stayed unmatched. Germline-derived CDR1 and CDR2 are GTSNPN and SVGIG (reference sequence). This CDR3 is 14 amino acids long.

Here the CDR3 DNA reads TGTGCCTGGGCCGTTGAGAGCTCCTACAATGAGCAGTTCTTC. Its translation: CAWAVESSYNEQFF. V usage is TRBV30 and J usage is TRBJ2-1, with no clear D. The CDR3 contains 14 residues. CDR1 and CDR2 (germline): GTSNPN, SVGIG (reference sequence). V shed 5 bases and J shed 0 bases, with 11 bases lying between them.

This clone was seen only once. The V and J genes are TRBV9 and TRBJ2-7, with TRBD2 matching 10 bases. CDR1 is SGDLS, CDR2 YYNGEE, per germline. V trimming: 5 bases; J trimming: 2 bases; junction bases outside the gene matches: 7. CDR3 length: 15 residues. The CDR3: CASSVSGGGPYEQYF. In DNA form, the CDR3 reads TGTGCCAGCAGTGTAAGCGGGGGGGGACCCTACGAGCAGTACTTC.

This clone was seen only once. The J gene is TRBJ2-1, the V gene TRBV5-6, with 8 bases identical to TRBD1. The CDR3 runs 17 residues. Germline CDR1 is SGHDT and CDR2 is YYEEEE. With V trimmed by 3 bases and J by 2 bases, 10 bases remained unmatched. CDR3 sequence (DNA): TGTGCCAGCAGCTACACGACCAGGGGGCGACCCTACAATGAGCAGTTCTTC. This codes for CASSYTTRGRPYNEQFF.

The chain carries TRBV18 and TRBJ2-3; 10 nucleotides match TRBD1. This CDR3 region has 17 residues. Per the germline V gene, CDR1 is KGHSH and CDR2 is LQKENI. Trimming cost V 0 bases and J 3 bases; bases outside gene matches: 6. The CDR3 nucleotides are TGTGCCAGCTCACCACCGGGGGGACAGGGGTTTACAGATACGCAGTATTTT. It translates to CASSPPGGQGFTDTQYF.

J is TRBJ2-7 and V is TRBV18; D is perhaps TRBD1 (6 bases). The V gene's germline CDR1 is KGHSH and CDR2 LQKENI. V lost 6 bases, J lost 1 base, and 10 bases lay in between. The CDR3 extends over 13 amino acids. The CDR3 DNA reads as TGTGCCAGCTCTTTGACAGGATCCTACGAGCAGTACTTC. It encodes CASSLTGSYEQYF.

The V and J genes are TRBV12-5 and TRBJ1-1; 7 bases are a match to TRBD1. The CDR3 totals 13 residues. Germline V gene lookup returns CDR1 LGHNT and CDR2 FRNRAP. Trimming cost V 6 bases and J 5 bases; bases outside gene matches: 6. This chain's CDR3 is CASGPGQRTEAFF. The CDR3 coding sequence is TGTGCTAGTGGACCGGGACAGAGAACTGAAGCTTTCTTT.